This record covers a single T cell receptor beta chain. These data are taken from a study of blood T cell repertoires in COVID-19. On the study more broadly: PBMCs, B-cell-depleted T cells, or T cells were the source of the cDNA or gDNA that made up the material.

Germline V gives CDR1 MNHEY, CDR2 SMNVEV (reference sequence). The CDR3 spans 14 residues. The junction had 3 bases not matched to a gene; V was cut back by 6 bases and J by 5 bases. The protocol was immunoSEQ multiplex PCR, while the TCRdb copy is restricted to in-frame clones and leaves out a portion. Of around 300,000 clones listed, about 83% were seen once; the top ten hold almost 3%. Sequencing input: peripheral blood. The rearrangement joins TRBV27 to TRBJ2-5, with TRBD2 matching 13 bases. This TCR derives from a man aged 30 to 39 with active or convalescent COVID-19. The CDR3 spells CASRPLAGGETQYF. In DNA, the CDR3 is TGTGCCAGCAGACCACTAGCGGGGGGGGAGACCCAGTACTTC.